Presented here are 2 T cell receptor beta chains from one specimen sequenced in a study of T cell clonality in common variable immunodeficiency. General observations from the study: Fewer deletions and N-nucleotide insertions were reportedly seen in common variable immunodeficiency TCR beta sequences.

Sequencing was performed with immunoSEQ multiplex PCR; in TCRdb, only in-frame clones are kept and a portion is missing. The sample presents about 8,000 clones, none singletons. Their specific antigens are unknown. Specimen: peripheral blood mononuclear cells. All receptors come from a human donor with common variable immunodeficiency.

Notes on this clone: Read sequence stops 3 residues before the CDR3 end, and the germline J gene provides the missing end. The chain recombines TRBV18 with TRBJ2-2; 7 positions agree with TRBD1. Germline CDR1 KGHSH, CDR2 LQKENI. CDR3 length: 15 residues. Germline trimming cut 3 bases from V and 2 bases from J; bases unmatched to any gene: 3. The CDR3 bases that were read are TGTGCCAGCTCACCCGACAGGGAAAACACCGGGGAG. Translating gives CASSPDRENTGE. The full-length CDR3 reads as CASSPDRENTGELFF.

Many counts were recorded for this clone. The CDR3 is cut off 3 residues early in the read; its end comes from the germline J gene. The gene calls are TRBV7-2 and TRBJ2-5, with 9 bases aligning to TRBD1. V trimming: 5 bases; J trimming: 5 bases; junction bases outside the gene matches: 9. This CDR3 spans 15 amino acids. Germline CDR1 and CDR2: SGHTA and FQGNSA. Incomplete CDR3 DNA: TGTGCCAGCAGCCGGGGAAGGACAGGGGTTGAGACC. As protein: CASSRGRTGVET. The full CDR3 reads CASSRGRTGVETQYF.